The 5 T cell receptor beta chains presented below share a single source sample, sequenced in a study of T cell responses to AZD1222 COVID-19 vaccine. Clones were read by immunoSEQ multiplex PCR, and TCRdb kept only the in-frame ones, dropping some. The sample shows roughly 160,000 clones, about 90% of them seen only once. Sequencing was performed on peripheral blood, taken 28 days after the second AZD1222 dose. Source of these receptors: an adult who received the AZD1222 COVID-19 vaccine.

The gene calls are TRBV12-3 or TRBV12-4 and TRBJ1-6, with D unclear. V was pared by 4 bases and J by 10 bases, with 8 bases between. This CDR3 is built from 12 residues. DNA for the CDR3: TGTGCCAGCAGTTCCCGCCGGTCACCCCTCCACTTT. The encoded protein is CASSSRRSPLHF.

The chain carries TRBV4-1 and TRBJ1-4; 9 positions match TRBD1. The CDR3 totals 15 residues. Germline loops: CDR1 MGHRA, CDR2 YSYEKL. Trimming cost V 4 bases and J 8 bases; bases outside gene matches: 8. The CDR3 spells CASSPTGTGFEKLFF. DNA of the CDR3: TGCGCCAGCAGCCCAACCGGGACAGGGTTCGAAAAACTGTTTTTT.

The chain is built from TRBV2 and TRBJ2-2; 15 nucleotides match TRBD2. Germline loops: CDR1 SNHLY, CDR2 FYNNEI. The CDR3 has 19 amino acids. V shed 5 bases and J 3 bases; nucleotides not matched to a gene: 10. The CDR3 loop reads CASSRWTSGRDRDTGELFF. In nucleotides, the CDR3 is TGTGCCAGCAGTCGATGGACTAGCGGGAGGGATAGAGACACCGGGGAGCTGTTTTTT. The whole variable domain, filled in from reference TRBV2 and TRBJ2-2, reads EPEVTQTPSHQVTQMGQEVILRCVPISNHLYFYWYRQILGQKVEFLVSFYNNEISEKSEIFDDQFSVERPDGSNFTLKIRSTKLEDSAMYFCASSRWTSGRDRDTGELFFGEGSRLTVL.

The chain joins TRBV7-9 to TRBJ1-2; TRBD1 aligns across 7 bases. The CDR3 sequence is 14 residues long. After removal of 2 bases from V and 4 bases from J, the junction contained 4 bases not matched to a gene. Germline V gene sequence: CDR1 SEHNR, CDR2 FQNEAQ (reference sequence). CDR3 loop: CASSLTGEAYGYTF. The CDR3 DNA sequence: TGTGCCAGCAGCTTAACAGGGGAGGCCTATGGCTACACCTTC.

This rearrangement joins TRBV18 to TRBJ1-1, with D uncertain. Trimming cost V 4 bases and J 2 bases, with 14 bases left between them. Per germline, CDR1 KGHSH and CDR2 LQKENI. The CDR3 length is 15 residues. CDR3 protein: CASSLQAKSNTEAFF. In DNA form, the CDR3 reads TGTGCCAGCTCACTCCAGGCAAAGAGCAACACTGAAGCTTTCTTT.